Here is one T cell receptor (beta chain) with its context. The data were produced by immunoSEQ multiplex PCR, yet TCRdb's version contains in-frame clones alone and is incomplete. The sample contains 40,000 or so clones, over 70% of which appear only once. With 0 bases removed from V and 1 base from J, the gap between germline ends came to 11 bases. Germline CDR1 reads SGHRS; CDR2 reads YFSETQ. This CDR3 comprises 15 residues. The sample originates from a study of control samples from healthy donors and cancer patients. Specimen: PBMCs. The chain employs TRBV5-1 and TRBJ2-7; the D gene is possibly TRBD1 (6 bases). The TCR sequence derives from a woman aged 55-69 years with lung cancer. CDR3 residues: CASSLEPGVSYEQYF. The CDR3 nucleotides read TGCGCCAGCAGCTTGGAACCAGGGGTTTCCTACGAGCAGTACTTC.